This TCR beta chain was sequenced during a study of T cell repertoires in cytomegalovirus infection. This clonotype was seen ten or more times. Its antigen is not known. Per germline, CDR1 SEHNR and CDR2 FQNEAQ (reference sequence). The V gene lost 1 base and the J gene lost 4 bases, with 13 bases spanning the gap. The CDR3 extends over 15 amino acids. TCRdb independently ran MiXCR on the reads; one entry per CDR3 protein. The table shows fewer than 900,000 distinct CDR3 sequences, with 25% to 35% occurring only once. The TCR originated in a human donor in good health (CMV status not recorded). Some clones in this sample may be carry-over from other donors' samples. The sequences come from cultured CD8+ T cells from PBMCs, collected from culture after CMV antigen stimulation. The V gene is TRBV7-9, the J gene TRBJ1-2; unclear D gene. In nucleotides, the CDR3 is TGTGCCAGCAGCTTAGAGGGTAACAGCCTCTATGGCTACACCTTC. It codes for CASSLEGNSLYGYTF.